This entry describes one T cell receptor (beta chain). Which antigen it targets is not known. A commercial ELISA kit detecting HCMV-specific IgG in serum was used to determine HCMV serostatus. Peripheral blood mononuclear cells were isolated from blood by Ficoll density gradient centrifugation. Taken from cysteine to phenylalanine, the CDR3 has 15 residues. A DNA sequence was not provided. According to the germline V gene, CDR1 reads SGHRS and CDR2 reads YFSETQ. TCRdb shows the sequencer as Illumina HiSeq 2000. TCR beta cDNA libraries were made by 5'RACE template switching that added a universal primer site and unique molecular identifiers. cDNA synthesis was primed from the TCR beta constant segment, followed by two successive PCR amplification steps. In the paper's pipeline: MIGEC was used to demultiplex reads and group reads by UMI, and MiTCR was used to assemble and quantify clonotypes. To exclude erroneous sequences, only TCR cDNA sequences supported by at least two reads were retained. Downstream repertoire analysis used the tcR package, and clonotypes were matched across fractions by CDR3 nucleotide sequence plus V segment. VDJmatch was used to annotate antigen specificity against VDJdb, with one amino acid substitution in CDR3 permitted. Based on TCRdb reprocessing of the reads, there is one entry per CDR3 protein sequence, and DNA is missing. The V and J calls follow TCRdb's processing rather than the paper's. The sample table gives approximately 420,000 distinct CDR3 sequences. Approximately 11% of the sample rests with the top ten.

The data were obtained in a study of T cells expressing NK-cell markers (dated by TCRdb to about 2020). For context, the study as a whole: TCR beta-chain repertoires were profiled in sorted CD3+CD56+NKG2C+, CD3+CD56+NKG2C- and CD3+CD56-NKG2C+ T-cell subsets from eight donors. Seven of the eight sequenced donors were HCMV-seropositive and one was HCMV-seronegative. The eight sequenced donors were randomly selected healthy volunteers, three men and five women. Libraries were sequenced as 2 x 150 bp reads on Illumina HiSeq 2000/2500, MiSeq or NextSeq. The investigation overall reported the following: In six donors, the dominant CD3+CD56+NKG2C+ clonotypes were found to rank among the top 10 CD8+ clonotypes and to make up roughly 1.0-7.5% of CD8+ T cells. Whether the expanded NKG2C-expressing T cell clones were specific for HCMV antigens was left unclear. Those dominant clonotypes were again the most abundant among CD3+CD56-NKG2C+ cells in a handful of donors, at about 25-60.1%.

Rearrangement joined TRBV5-1 to TRBJ2-1. The receptor comes from a woman between 50 and 59 years old in good health. Donor details come from another sample of the same person, matched by shared clones. Sequencing was carried out using blood T cells: a sorted CD56 or NKG2C T cell subset, CD4+ or CD8+ T cells, or bulk PBMC T cells (not recorded which). The encoded CDR3 is CASSLAGFTYNEQFF. Joined to the reference TRBV5-1 and TRBJ2-1 proteins, this CDR3 gives the full variable domain: KAGVTQTPRYLIKTRGQQVTLSCSPISGHRSVSWYQQTPGQGLQFLFEYFSETQRNKGNFPGRFSGRQFSNSRSEMNVSTLELGDSALYLCASSLAGFTYNEQFFGPGTRLTVL.